This T cell receptor beta chain was captured by sequencing in a study of T cell responses to AZD1222 COVID-19 vaccine. Turning to this clone: What it recognizes is unknown.

Germline-derived CDR1 and CDR2 are MGHRA and YSYEKL. The CDR3 consists of 16 residues. With 4 bases clipped from V and 2 bases from J, the junction kept 7 bases outside the gene matches. Profiling relied on immunoSEQ multiplex PCR, and the TCRdb table lists in-frame clones only, not all of them. The sample lists tens of thousands of clones, 88% occurring once. Study-wide findings and caveats: Close to half of all spike-specific TCRs reportedly target regions of the variants that are unmutated. Regions 160-218 and 743-854 held dominance among vaccine-associated CD4 TCRs, which spanned spike. After two AZD1222 doses, spike-specific TCR breadth and depth rose versus day 0. Donors in the cohort were predominantly white British and more often female, and clonal diversity was possibly underestimated.

The clonotype originates from an adult in good health. The sample here was peripheral blood, taken on day 0 of AZD1222 vaccination. This chain uses TRBV4-1 with TRBJ1-4; 7 bases agree with TRBD1. CDR3 DNA sequence: TGCGCCAGCAGCCTCGACCAGACAGGGACTAATGAAAAACTGTTTTTT. This sequence encodes CASSLDQTGTNEKLFF.